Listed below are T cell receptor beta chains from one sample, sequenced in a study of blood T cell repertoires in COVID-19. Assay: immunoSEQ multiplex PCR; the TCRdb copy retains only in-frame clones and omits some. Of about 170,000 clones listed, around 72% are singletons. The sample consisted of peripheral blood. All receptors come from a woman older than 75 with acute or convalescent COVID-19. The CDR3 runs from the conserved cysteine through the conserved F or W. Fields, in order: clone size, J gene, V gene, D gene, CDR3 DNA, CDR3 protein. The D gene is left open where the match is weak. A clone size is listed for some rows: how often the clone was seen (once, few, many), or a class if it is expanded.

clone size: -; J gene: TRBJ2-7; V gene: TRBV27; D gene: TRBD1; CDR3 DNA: TGTGCCAGCAGCCAATCAGGGGGTACTGGCGAGCAGTACTTC; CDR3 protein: CASSQSGGTGEQYF
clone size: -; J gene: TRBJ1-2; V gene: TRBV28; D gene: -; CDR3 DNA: TGTGCCAGCCACAGCCGAGGGGGTTATGGCTACACCTTC; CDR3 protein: CASHSRGGYGYTF
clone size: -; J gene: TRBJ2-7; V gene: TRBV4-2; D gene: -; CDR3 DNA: TGTGCCAGCAGCCAAGATGACGGGGTCGGTTACGAGCAGTACTTC; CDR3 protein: CASSQDDGVGYEQYF
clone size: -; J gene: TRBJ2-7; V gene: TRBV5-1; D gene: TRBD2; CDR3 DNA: TGCGCCAGCAGCTTGGTACGTCTAGCGGGATCGTACGAGCAGTACTTC; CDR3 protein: CASSLVRLAGSYEQYF
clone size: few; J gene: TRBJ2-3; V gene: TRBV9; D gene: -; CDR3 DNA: TGTGCCAGCAGCTCACAGCGCACAGATACGCAGTATTTT; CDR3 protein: CASSSQRTDTQYF
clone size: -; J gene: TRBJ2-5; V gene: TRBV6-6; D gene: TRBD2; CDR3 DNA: TGTGCCAGCAGTCCTTGGACTAGCGGGAGAATCCCAGAGACCCAGTACTTC; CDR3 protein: CASSPWTSGRIPETQYF
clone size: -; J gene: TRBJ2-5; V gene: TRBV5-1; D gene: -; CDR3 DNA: TGCGCCAGCAGCTTGATGGACAGTCAAGAGACCCAGTACTTC; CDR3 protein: CASSLMDSQETQYF
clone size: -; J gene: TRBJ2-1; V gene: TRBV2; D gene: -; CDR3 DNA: TGTGCCAGCAGTGTGTTGGCTAGCGCCCATGAGCAGTTCTTC; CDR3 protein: CASSVLASAHEQFF
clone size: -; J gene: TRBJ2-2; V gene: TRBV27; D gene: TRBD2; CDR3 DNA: TGTGCCAGCAAAACTAGCGGGTACACCGGGGAGCTGTTTTTT; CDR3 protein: CASKTSGYTGELFF
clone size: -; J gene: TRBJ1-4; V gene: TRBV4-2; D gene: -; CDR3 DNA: TGTGCCAGCAGCCAAGATCAGGGAACTAATGAAAAACTGTTTTTT; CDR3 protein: CASSQDQGTNEKLFF